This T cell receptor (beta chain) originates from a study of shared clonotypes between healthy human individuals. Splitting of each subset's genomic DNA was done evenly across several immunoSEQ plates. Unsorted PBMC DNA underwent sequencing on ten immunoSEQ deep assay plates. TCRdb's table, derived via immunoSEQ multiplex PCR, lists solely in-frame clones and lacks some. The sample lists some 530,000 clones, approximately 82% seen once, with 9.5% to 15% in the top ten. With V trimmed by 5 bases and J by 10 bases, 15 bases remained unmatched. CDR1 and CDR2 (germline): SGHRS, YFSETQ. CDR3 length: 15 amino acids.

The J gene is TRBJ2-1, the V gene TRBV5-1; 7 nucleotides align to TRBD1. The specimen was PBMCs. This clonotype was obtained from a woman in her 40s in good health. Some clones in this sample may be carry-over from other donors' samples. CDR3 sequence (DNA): TGCGCCAGCAGTCAATACAGGGGAGAGTCAATGGAGCAGTTCTTC. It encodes CASSQYRGESMEQFF.